The rows below give T cell receptor beta chains drawn from one sample of a study of regulatory T cells in long-lasting Graves disease. TCRdb redid the calling of the multiplex PCR reads with MiXCR, one entry per CDR3 protein. The sample contains 430,000 or so distinct CDR3 sequences, around a fifth of which appear only once. The input for sequencing was peripheral blood mononuclear cells (PBMCs), taken when the disease was refractory, from a patient treated with antithyroid drugs. The source is a female donor with Graves disease. The CDR3 runs from the conserved cysteine through the conserved F or W. The order of the fields is CDR3 length, D gene, clone size, V gene, J gene, CDR3 DNA, CDR3 protein. D genes are given only for firm matches. Clone size, where shown, is once, few, many, or a class for clones that have expanded.

cdr3_length: 16
d_call: .
clone_size: many
v_call: TRBV20-1
j_call: TRBJ1-1
cdr3_nt: TGCAGTGCCCCAACACAGGGAGGAGGCGGGAACACTGAAGCTTTCTTT
cdr3_aa: CSAPTQGGGGNTEAFF

cdr3_length: 16
d_call: .
clone_size: .
v_call: TRBV4-2
j_call: TRBJ2-7
cdr3_nt: TGTGCCAGCAGCCAAGGCGGCAGCGGAGAGACCTACGAGCAGTACTTC
cdr3_aa: CASSQGGSGETYEQYF

cdr3_length: 17
d_call: .
clone_size: many
v_call: TRBV7-8
j_call: TRBJ2-7
cdr3_nt: TGTGCCAGCAGCAAGCAAAACCCTGCGACGGGTAACTACGAGCAGTACTTC
cdr3_aa: CASSKQNPATGNYEQYF

cdr3_length: 16
d_call: TRBD1
clone_size: .
v_call: TRBV5-1
j_call: TRBJ2-7
cdr3_nt: TGCGCCAGCAGCCCGGGTGGGACAGGGGCTACCTACGAGCAGTACTTC
cdr3_aa: CASSPGGTGATYEQYF

cdr3_length: 12
d_call: TRBD2
clone_size: many
v_call: TRBV29-1
j_call: TRBJ2-7
cdr3_nt: TGCAGCGTTGTTAGCGGGTCCTACGAGCAGTACTTC
cdr3_aa: CSVVSGSYEQYF

cdr3_length: 14
d_call: .
clone_size: many
v_call: TRBV6-5
j_call: TRBJ1-4
cdr3_nt: TGTGCCAGCAGTTACGGCAGGGCGGATGAAAAACTGTTTTTT
cdr3_aa: CASSYGRADEKLFF

cdr3_length: 14
d_call: TRBD1
clone_size: few
v_call: TRBV19
j_call: TRBJ1-5
cdr3_nt: TGTGCCAGTAGAACCGGGACAGGGGTGCAGCCCCAGCATTTT
cdr3_aa: CASRTGTGVQPQHF

cdr3_length: 16
d_call: TRBD2
clone_size: .
v_call: TRBV7-9
j_call: TRBJ2-2
cdr3_nt: TGTGCCAGCAGCGCCGGGACTAGCGTTTATGACGGGGAGCTGTTTTTT
cdr3_aa: CASSAGTSVYDGELFF

cdr3_length: 16
d_call: .
clone_size: .
v_call: TRBV5-6
j_call: TRBJ1-2
cdr3_nt: TGTGCCAGCAGCTTGGACCCCGCCGGGACTGTCTACGGCTACACCTTC
cdr3_aa: CASSLDPAGTVYGYTF

cdr3_length: 18
d_call: .
clone_size: .
v_call: TRBV28
j_call: TRBJ2-1
cdr3_nt: TGTGCCAGCAGTTTGGTCCTTCATGGGTACAGCTCCTACAATGAGCAGTTCTTC
cdr3_aa: CASSLVLHGYSSYNEQFF

cdr3_length: 16
d_call: TRBD1
clone_size: few
v_call: TRBV11-2
j_call: TRBJ2-2
cdr3_nt: TGTGCCAGCAGCTTGTGGGACAGATCGAACACCGGGGAGCTGTTTTTT
cdr3_aa: CASSLWDRSNTGELFF

cdr3_length: 14
d_call: .
clone_size: .
v_call: TRBV20-1
j_call: TRBJ2-1
cdr3_nt: TGCAGTGCTAGTTTGCACCTCTCCTACAATGAGCAGTTCTTC
cdr3_aa: CSASLHLSYNEQFF

cdr3_length: 16
d_call: TRBD2
clone_size: many
v_call: TRBV12-3/TRBV12-4
j_call: TRBJ2-7
cdr3_nt: TGTGCCAGCAGTTTATTTGGACTAGTCTCCAGGATGGAGCAGTACTTC
cdr3_aa: CASSLFGLVSRMEQYF

cdr3_length: 11
d_call: .
clone_size: .
v_call: TRBV29-1
j_call: TRBJ2-3
cdr3_nt: TGCAGCGTTGGGGGGGCAGATACGCAGTATTTT
cdr3_aa: CSVGGADTQYF

cdr3_length: 14
d_call: .
clone_size: .
v_call: TRBV7-3
j_call: TRBJ1-6
cdr3_nt: TGTGCCAGCAGTGAAAGCCGGGAGTCGGGACCCCTCCACTTT
cdr3_aa: CASSESRESGPLHF

cdr3_length: 13
d_call: .
clone_size: .
v_call: TRBV11-3
j_call: TRBJ1-1
cdr3_nt: TGTGCCAGCAGCCTACAGCCAAGTACTGAAGCTTTCTTT
cdr3_aa: CASSLQPSTEAFF

cdr3_length: 13
d_call: .
clone_size: few
v_call: TRBV20-1
j_call: TRBJ1-2
cdr3_nt: TGCAGTGCTACCACCGAGGGGACACTAGGCTACACCTTC
cdr3_aa: CSATTEGTLGYTF

cdr3_length: 15
d_call: TRBD1
clone_size: many
v_call: TRBV2
j_call: TRBJ2-2
cdr3_nt: TGTGCCAGCAGCCCGGGACAGGGAATTCCCGGGGAGCTGTTTTTT
cdr3_aa: CASSPGQGIPGELFF

cdr3_length: 14
d_call: .
clone_size: .
v_call: TRBV5-1
j_call: TRBJ2-2
cdr3_nt: TGCGCCAGCAGCTTGGCCGCGGGACCAGGGGAGCTGTTTTTT
cdr3_aa: CASSLAAGPGELFF

cdr3_length: 14
d_call: .
clone_size: many
v_call: TRBV7-8
j_call: TRBJ1-2
cdr3_nt: TGTGCCAGCAGCTTAGAGTCGGGGGCCTATGGCTACACCTTC
cdr3_aa: CASSLESGAYGYTF

cdr3_length: 15
d_call: .
clone_size: many
v_call: TRBV7-2
j_call: TRBJ2-2
cdr3_nt: TGTGCCAGCAGCTTCTCGACAGGATACACCGGGGAGCTGTTTTTT
cdr3_aa: CASSFSTGYTGELFF

cdr3_length: 13
d_call: .
clone_size: few
v_call: TRBV7-9
j_call: TRBJ1-1
cdr3_nt: TGTGCCAGCAGTCCCGGGACGGGAGCTGAAGCTTTCTTT
cdr3_aa: CASSPGTGAEAFF

cdr3_length: 14
d_call: TRBD2
clone_size: .
v_call: TRBV2
j_call: TRBJ2-1
cdr3_nt: TGTGCTACCGGCGAGCTAGCGGGAGGGGATGAGCAGTTCTTC
cdr3_aa: CATGELAGGDEQFF

cdr3_length: 15
d_call: TRBD2
clone_size: .
v_call: TRBV6-1
j_call: TRBJ2-7
cdr3_nt: TGTGCCAGCAATCCCCTTGCGGGAGCGGCCTACGAGCAGTACTTC
cdr3_aa: CASNPLAGAAYEQYF

cdr3_length: 14
d_call: .
clone_size: many
v_call: TRBV20-1
j_call: TRBJ2-4
cdr3_nt: TGCAGTGCTAGAGAGGCAGGGGCCAAAAACATTCAGTACTTC
cdr3_aa: CSAREAGAKNIQYF

cdr3_length: 15
d_call: .
clone_size: .
v_call: TRBV28
j_call: TRBJ2-1
cdr3_nt: TGTGCCAGCTTGGGGACCCCAAGCTCCTACAATGAGCAGTTCTTC
cdr3_aa: CASLGTPSSYNEQFF

cdr3_length: 14
d_call: .
clone_size: few
v_call: TRBV7-6
j_call: TRBJ1-1
cdr3_nt: TGTGCCAGCAGCTCTTCTCCAGGGTCAACCGAAGCTTTCTTT
cdr3_aa: CASSSSPGSTEAFF

cdr3_length: 14
d_call: .
clone_size: many
v_call: TRBV27
j_call: TRBJ1-2
cdr3_nt: TGTGCCAGCGCCCAGGACATTTTTAACTATGGCTACACCTTC
cdr3_aa: CASAQDIFNYGYTF

cdr3_length: 16
d_call: TRBD1
clone_size: .
v_call: TRBV5-1
j_call: TRBJ2-1
cdr3_nt: TGCGCCAGCAGCGCGGCTCGGGACAGGGGCCGCAATGAGCAGTTCTTC
cdr3_aa: CASSAARDRGRNEQFF

cdr3_length: 12
d_call: .
clone_size: many
v_call: TRBV2
j_call: TRBJ1-1
cdr3_nt: TGTGCCATCACCGGAAAAAACACTGAAGCTTTCTTT
cdr3_aa: CAITGKNTEAFF

cdr3_length: 9
d_call: .
clone_size: many
v_call: TRBV2
j_call: TRBJ2-5
cdr3_nt: TGTGCCAGCAGTGAGACCCAGTACTTC
cdr3_aa: CASSETQYF

cdr3_length: 15
d_call: .
clone_size: few
v_call: TRBV9
j_call: TRBJ2-2
cdr3_nt: TGTGCCAGCACCCCGGGACACGGCTTGGGCGGGGAGCTGTTTTTT
cdr3_aa: CASTPGHGLGGELFF

cdr3_length: 18
d_call: TRBD2
clone_size: .
v_call: TRBV5-4
j_call: TRBJ2-1
cdr3_nt: TGTGCCAGCAGCTTGGCTAGCGGGAGAAGTATGGGGTGGGATGAGCAGTTCTTC
cdr3_aa: CASSLASGRSMGWDEQFF